A selection of T cell receptor beta chains follows, all from one sample in a study of blood T cells in healthy people across ages. TCRdb reprocessed the 5' RACE reads with MiXCR, giving one entry per CDR3 protein. The sample shows approximately 680,000 distinct CDR3 sequences, 32% of them seen only once. Sample: blood. All receptors come from a woman of 80 years or more in good health. Each CDR3 is given with its conserved first and last residue. Fields, in order: CDR3 DNA, CDR3 protein, J gene, D gene, V gene, clone size. A D gene is named only where the DNA matches it firmly. Clone size is given for some rows only: seen once, a few or many times, or a class if the clone is expanded.

CDR3nt: TGCGCCAGCAGCTGGAACAGGGGCTTAAACTATGGCTACACCTTC
CDR3aa: CASSWNRGLNYGYTF
j_gene: TRBJ1-2
d_gene: TRBD1
v_gene: TRBV5-1
abundance: NA

CDR3nt: TGTGCCAGCTCACCACTAGTACCGGACAGGGGGCGAGGCTACACCTTC
CDR3aa: CASSPLVPDRGRGYTF
j_gene: TRBJ1-2
d_gene: TRBD1
v_gene: TRBV18
abundance: many

CDR3nt: TGTGCCAGCAGATTACAGGGGGCTGGCTACACCTTC
CDR3aa: CASRLQGAGYTF
j_gene: TRBJ1-2
d_gene: TRBD1
v_gene: TRBV6-5
abundance: many

CDR3nt: TGTGCCACCAGCAGAGATGGCGGCAGGAGCTATGGCTACACCTTC
CDR3aa: CATSRDGGRSYGYTF
j_gene: TRBJ1-2
d_gene: NA
v_gene: TRBV15
abundance: many

CDR3nt: TGCGCCAGCAGCCAAGTGGGCAGGGCCACATCTAACTATGGCTACACCTTC
CDR3aa: CASSQVGRATSNYGYTF
j_gene: TRBJ1-2
d_gene: NA
v_gene: TRBV4-1
abundance: many

CDR3nt: TGTGCCAGCAGCCGGGGCAGGGGGTTTACTGAAGCTTTCTTT
CDR3aa: CASSRGRGFTEAFF
j_gene: TRBJ1-1
d_gene: TRBD1
v_gene: TRBV5-4
abundance: many

CDR3nt: TGTGCCAGCAGTTTATTGTTGGGGACAGGGGGCAACGAGCAGTACTTC
CDR3aa: CASSLLLGTGGNEQYF
j_gene: TRBJ2-7
d_gene: TRBD1
v_gene: TRBV27
abundance: many

CDR3nt: TGTGCCAGCAGTTCCCCCGGCGGGGGAGCAGATGCGCAGTATTTT
CDR3aa: CASSSPGGGADAQYF
j_gene: TRBJ2-3
d_gene: TRBD2
v_gene: TRBV12-3/TRBV12-4
abundance: few

CDR3nt: TGTGCTAGCAGCTTAGGTGGTGGGGCAGGGAGGGAGACCCAGTACTTC
CDR3aa: CASSLGGGAGRETQYF
j_gene: TRBJ2-5
d_gene: NA
v_gene: TRBV7-7
abundance: NA

CDR3nt: TGTGCCAGCAGGAAGCTGTACCATGAGCAGTTCTTC
CDR3aa: CASRKLYHEQFF
j_gene: TRBJ2-1
d_gene: NA
v_gene: TRBV7-2
abundance: NA

CDR3nt: TGTGCCAGCACCCCACTAGGGACCTCCTACGAGCAGTACTTC
CDR3aa: CASTPLGTSYEQYF
j_gene: TRBJ2-7
d_gene: NA
v_gene: TRBV6-1
abundance: many

CDR3nt: TGTGCCAGCAGCTTGAGGAGCGGGGGGGCGAATGAGCAGTTCTTC
CDR3aa: CASSLRSGGANEQFF
j_gene: TRBJ2-1
d_gene: TRBD2
v_gene: TRBV11-2
abundance: NA

CDR3nt: TGTGCCAGCAGTGCCCCAGCGGGGAGCTCCTACGAGCAGTACTTC
CDR3aa: CASSAPAGSSYEQYF
j_gene: TRBJ2-7
d_gene: TRBD2
v_gene: TRBV6-1
abundance: many

CDR3nt: TGTGCCAGCAGCCAAGAATTTGGGGCAAGTTACGAGCAGTACTTC
CDR3aa: CASSQEFGASYEQYF
j_gene: TRBJ2-7
d_gene: NA
v_gene: TRBV3-1
abundance: many

CDR3nt: TGTGCCATCAGTGGCAGAACGAACACCGGGGAGCTGTTTTTT
CDR3aa: CAISGRTNTGELFF
j_gene: TRBJ2-2
d_gene: NA
v_gene: TRBV10-3
abundance: many

CDR3nt: TGTGCCAGCAGTTACTCAGGAGGGGTCACTGAAGCTTTCTTT
CDR3aa: CASSYSGGVTEAFF
j_gene: TRBJ1-1
d_gene: NA
v_gene: TRBV6-2/TRBV6-3
abundance: few

CDR3nt: TGCAGCGTCACCCGAAACACCGGGGAGCTGTTTTTT
CDR3aa: CSVTRNTGELFF
j_gene: TRBJ2-2
d_gene: NA
v_gene: TRBV29-1
abundance: few

CDR3nt: TGTGCCAGCAGCCTCGACAGGGCCCAAAAACCGTACTTC
CDR3aa: CASSLDRAQKPYF
j_gene: TRBJ2-7
d_gene: TRBD1
v_gene: TRBV7-9
abundance: many

CDR3nt: TGTGCCAGCAAATCCGGGACAGGGAACATGAACACTGAAGCTTTCTTT
CDR3aa: CASKSGTGNMNTEAFF
j_gene: TRBJ1-1
d_gene: TRBD1
v_gene: TRBV7-3
abundance: many

CDR3nt: TGCAGTGCTAGGCCATCGCATCCGACAGGGGCTGAAGCTTTCTTT
CDR3aa: CSARPSHPTGAEAFF
j_gene: TRBJ1-1
d_gene: TRBD1
v_gene: TRBV20-1
abundance: many

CDR3nt: TGTGCCATCAGTGAGGATGGACTAGGGTTGGTGGAGTTCTTC
CDR3aa: CAISEDGLGLVEFF
j_gene: TRBJ2-1
d_gene: TRBD2
v_gene: TRBV10-3
abundance: NA

CDR3nt: NA
CDR3aa: CASSSSGQHYGYTF
j_gene: TRBJ1-2
d_gene: NA
v_gene: TRBV28
abundance: NA

CDR3nt: TGTGCCAGCAGCTTACAAGTGCGGGAGACCCAGTACTTC
CDR3aa: CASSLQVRETQYF
j_gene: TRBJ2-5
d_gene: NA
v_gene: TRBV7-2
abundance: many

CDR3nt: TGTGCCAGCAGCTCAGGACTAGCGGGGGGCCACAACCTAAAAGCATACGAGCAGTACTTC
CDR3aa: CASSSGLAGGHNLKAYEQYF
j_gene: TRBJ2-7
d_gene: TRBD2
v_gene: TRBV7-8
abundance: many

CDR3nt: TGTGCCAGCAAAGCAGGGATCTCCTACAATGAGCAGTTCTTC
CDR3aa: CASKAGISYNEQFF
j_gene: TRBJ2-1
d_gene: NA
v_gene: TRBV7-9
abundance: many

CDR3nt: TGTGCCAGCAGTTTTTTTGGGACTCCGGGCAATGAGCAGTTCTTC
CDR3aa: CASSFFGTPGNEQFF
j_gene: TRBJ2-1
d_gene: NA
v_gene: TRBV6-2/TRBV6-3
abundance: many

CDR3nt: TGCGCCAGCAGCCAAGAAAAAGTGGGCCTCTCAGGGAGTGAAAAACTGTTTTTT
CDR3aa: CASSQEKVGLSGSEKLFF
j_gene: TRBJ1-4
d_gene: NA
v_gene: TRBV4-3
abundance: NA

CDR3nt: TGTGCCAGCAGCTTCTACGGGGGTAGGAGGGAGCAGTACTTC
CDR3aa: CASSFYGGRREQYF
j_gene: TRBJ2-7
d_gene: NA
v_gene: TRBV7-2
abundance: many

CDR3nt: TGTGCCAGCAGTAAAGGGATTGGAGCGACGCAGTATTTT
CDR3aa: CASSKGIGATQYF
j_gene: TRBJ2-3
d_gene: NA
v_gene: TRBV3-1
abundance: NA

CDR3nt: TGTGCCAGCAGCTTGTCCGCCCTGATCGGCTACACCTTC
CDR3aa: CASSLSALIGYTF
j_gene: TRBJ1-2
d_gene: NA
v_gene: TRBV7-2
abundance: many

CDR3nt: TGTGCCAGTAGTACCGGACAGTGGTTGACGAGCACTGAAGCTTTCTTT
CDR3aa: CASSTGQWLTSTEAFF
j_gene: TRBJ1-1
d_gene: NA
v_gene: TRBV19
abundance: few

CDR3nt: TGTGCCATCAGTGACGACTTAAAAACCCCCTATGGCTACACCTTC
CDR3aa: CAISDDLKTPYGYTF
j_gene: TRBJ1-2
d_gene: NA
v_gene: TRBV10-3
abundance: few

CDR3nt: TGTGCTAGTGGTTTTCGTGAAGGGGGTCCCCAAGAGACCCAGTACTTC
CDR3aa: CASGFREGGPQETQYF
j_gene: TRBJ2-5
d_gene: NA
v_gene: TRBV12-5
abundance: many

CDR3nt: TGTGCCAGCAGTGTCGGACACGCTGGCGAAGCTTTCTTT
CDR3aa: CASSVGHAGEAFF
j_gene: TRBJ1-1
d_gene: NA
v_gene: TRBV12-3/TRBV12-4
abundance: few

CDR3nt: TGTGCCAGCAGTTACTCGCAGGGGACCTACGAGCAGTACTTC
CDR3aa: CASSYSQGTYEQYF
j_gene: TRBJ2-7
d_gene: NA
v_gene: TRBV6-6
abundance: once

CDR3nt: TGTGCCAGCAGCTTAACGCGGACCCCGAAAACCGGGGAGCTGTTTTTT
CDR3aa: CASSLTRTPKTGELFF
j_gene: TRBJ2-2
d_gene: NA
v_gene: TRBV7-9
abundance: NA

CDR3nt: TGTGCCAGCAGTGACCCAGCCTCTCGCACAGATACGCAGTATTTT
CDR3aa: CASSDPASRTDTQYF
j_gene: TRBJ2-3
d_gene: NA
v_gene: TRBV6-1
abundance: many

CDR3nt: TGTGCCAGCAGCTTAGATTGGAATTCACCCCTCCACTTT
CDR3aa: CASSLDWNSPLHF
j_gene: TRBJ1-6
d_gene: NA
v_gene: TRBV7-8
abundance: NA

CDR3nt: TGCGCCAGCAGCTTGGGGCCGGGGAGTGGGCGCCGACGGTTAATCTATGGCTACACCTTC
CDR3aa: CASSLGPGSGRRRLIYGYTF
j_gene: TRBJ1-2
d_gene: NA
v_gene: TRBV5-1
abundance: few

CDR3nt: TGTGCCAGCAGCCCGATGACGAGGGACAGGGCGGACTCCTACGAGCAGTACTTC
CDR3aa: CASSPMTRDRADSYEQYF
j_gene: TRBJ2-7
d_gene: TRBD1
v_gene: TRBV13
abundance: NA

CDR3nt: TGCGCCAGCAGCTTGGCTGGGGTCCGGGGGACCGGGGAGCTGTTTTTT
CDR3aa: CASSLAGVRGTGELFF
j_gene: TRBJ2-2
d_gene: NA
v_gene: TRBV5-1
abundance: NA

CDR3nt: TGTGCCAGCAGTGATGGCGGGAGCTCCTACAATGAGCAGTTCTTC
CDR3aa: CASSDGGSSYNEQFF
j_gene: TRBJ2-1
d_gene: TRBD2
v_gene: TRBV6-1
abundance: many